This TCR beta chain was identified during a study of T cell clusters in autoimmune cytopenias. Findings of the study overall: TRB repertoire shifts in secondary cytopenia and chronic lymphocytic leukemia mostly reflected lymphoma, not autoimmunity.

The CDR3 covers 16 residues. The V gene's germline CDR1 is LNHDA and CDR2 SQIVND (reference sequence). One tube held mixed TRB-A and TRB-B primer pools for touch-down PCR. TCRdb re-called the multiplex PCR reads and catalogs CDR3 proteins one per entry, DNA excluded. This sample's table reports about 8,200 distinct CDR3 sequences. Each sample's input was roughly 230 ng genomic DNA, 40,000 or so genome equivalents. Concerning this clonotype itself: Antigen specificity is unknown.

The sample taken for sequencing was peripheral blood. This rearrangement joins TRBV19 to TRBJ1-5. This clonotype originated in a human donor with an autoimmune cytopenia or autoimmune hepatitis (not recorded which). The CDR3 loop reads CASSMLAGRSNQPQHF. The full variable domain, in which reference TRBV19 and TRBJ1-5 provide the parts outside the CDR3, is DGGITQSPKYLFRKEGQNVTLSCEQNLNHDAMYWYRQDPGQGLRLIYYSQIVNDFQKGDIAEGYSVSREKKESFPLTVTSAQKNPTAFYLCASSMLAGRSNQPQHFGDGTRLSIL.